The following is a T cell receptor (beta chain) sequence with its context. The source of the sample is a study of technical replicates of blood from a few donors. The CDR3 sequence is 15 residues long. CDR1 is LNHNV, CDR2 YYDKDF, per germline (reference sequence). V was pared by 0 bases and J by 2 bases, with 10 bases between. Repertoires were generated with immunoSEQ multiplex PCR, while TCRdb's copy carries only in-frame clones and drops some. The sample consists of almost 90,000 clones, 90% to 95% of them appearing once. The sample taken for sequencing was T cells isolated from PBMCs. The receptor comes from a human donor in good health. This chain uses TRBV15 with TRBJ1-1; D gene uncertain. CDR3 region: CATSRDMQANTEAFF. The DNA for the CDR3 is TGTGCCACCAGCAGAGATATGCAGGCAAACACTGAAGCTTTCTTT.